This T cell receptor beta chain is drawn from a study of blood T cell repertoires in COVID-19. Study-wide background: Italy, Spain and the United States were the sources of the convalescent and acute COVID-19 samples. Nucleic acid was either cDNA or gDNA, and it came from T cells, B-cell-depleted T cells, or PBMCs.

Under the authors' procedure: Using reference gene primer amplification, nucleated cell counts were estimated. TCRdb keeps only in-frame clones here, not all; method: immunoSEQ multiplex PCR. V, J and clone size derive from that table, while D and trimming were established from the DNA sequence. The sample holds under 95,000 clones, approximately 78% seen once. CDR1 and CDR2 (germline): SGHDT, YYEEEE. This CDR3 is built from 14 residues. V lost 5 bases to trimming and J lost 4 bases; unmatched junction nucleotides: 5. The TCR originated in a woman of 80 years or more with acute or convalescent COVID-19. This chain uses TRBV5-6 with TRBJ2-1; 8 bases map to TRBD1. Specimen: peripheral blood. The CDR3, as DNA: TGTGCCAGCAGTGACAGGGGCGCATACAATGAGCAGTTCTTC. As protein: CASSDRGAYNEQFF.